Sequencing of this TCR beta chain was carried out in a study of Graves' ophthalmopathy and Graves' hyperthyroidism. For the study at large: There was a collection of peripheral blood at initial diagnosis, before any treatment.

Amplified TCR beta CDR3 regions were obtained using RNA transcripts as template. The library came from an HTBI-primed first-round RT-PCR and a second-round multiplex PCR. TCRdb used MiXCR to reprocess the multiplex PCR reads, holding one entry per CDR3 protein. The profile shows 680,000 or so distinct CDR3 sequences, 20% to 25% of them singletons. This clonotype has ten or more counts. After removal of 6 bases from V and 6 bases from J, the junction contained 4 bases not matched to a gene. Germline CDR1 and CDR2: SNHLY and FYNNEI. This CDR3 has 12 residues. The specimen was peripheral blood. The chain recombines TRBV2 with TRBJ1-1; 7 bases align to TRBD1. The sequence was obtained from a woman younger than 30 with stable Graves' hyperthyroidism. Some clones in this sample may be carry-over from other donors' samples. CDR3 nucleotides: TGTGCCAGCAGGGGACAGATCCCTGAAGCTTTCTTT. Translation gives CASRGQIPEAFF. The full variable domain, rest sourced from reference TRBV2 and TRBJ1-1, is EPEVTQTPSHQVTQMGQEVILRCVPISNHLYFYWYRQILGQKVEFLVSFYNNEISEKSEIFDDQFSVERPDGSNFTLKIRSTKLEDSAMYFCASRGQIPEAFFGQGTRLTVV.